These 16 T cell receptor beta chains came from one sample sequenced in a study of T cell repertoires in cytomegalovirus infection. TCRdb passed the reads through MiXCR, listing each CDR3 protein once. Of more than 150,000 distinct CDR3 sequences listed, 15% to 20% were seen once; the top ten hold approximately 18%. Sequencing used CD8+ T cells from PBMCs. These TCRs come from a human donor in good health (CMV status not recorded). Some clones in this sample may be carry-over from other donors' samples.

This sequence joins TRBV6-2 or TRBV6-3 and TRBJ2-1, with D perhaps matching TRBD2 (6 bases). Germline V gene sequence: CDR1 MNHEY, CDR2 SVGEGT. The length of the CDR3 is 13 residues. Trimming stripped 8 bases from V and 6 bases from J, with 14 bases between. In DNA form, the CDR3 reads TGTGCCAGCTCCGCGGGACTTGCCAATGAGCAGTTCTTC. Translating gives CASSAGLANEQFF.

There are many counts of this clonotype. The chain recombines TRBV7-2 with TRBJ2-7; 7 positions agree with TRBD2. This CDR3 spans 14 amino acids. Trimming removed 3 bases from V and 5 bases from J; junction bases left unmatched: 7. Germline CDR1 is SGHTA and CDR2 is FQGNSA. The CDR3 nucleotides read TGTGCCAGCAGCTTTGGAGCGGGAAGGGACGAGCAGTACTTC. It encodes CASSFGAGRDEQYF.

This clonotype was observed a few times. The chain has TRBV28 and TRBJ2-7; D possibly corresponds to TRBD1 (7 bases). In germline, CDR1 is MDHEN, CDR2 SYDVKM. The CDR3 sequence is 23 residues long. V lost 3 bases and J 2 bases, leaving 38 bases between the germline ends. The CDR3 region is CASSFRVWGGTERIGGLPYEQYF. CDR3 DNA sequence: TGTGCCAGCAGTTTCAGGGTTTGGGGTGGGACAGAGAGGATCGGAGGGCTACCCTACGAGCAGTACTTC.

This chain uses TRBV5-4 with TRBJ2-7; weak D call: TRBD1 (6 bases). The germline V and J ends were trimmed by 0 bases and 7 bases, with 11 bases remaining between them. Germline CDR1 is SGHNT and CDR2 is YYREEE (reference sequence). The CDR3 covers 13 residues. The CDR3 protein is CASSLARGQEQYF. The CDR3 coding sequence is TGTGCCAGCAGCTTGGCTCGAGGACAGGAGCAGTACTTC.

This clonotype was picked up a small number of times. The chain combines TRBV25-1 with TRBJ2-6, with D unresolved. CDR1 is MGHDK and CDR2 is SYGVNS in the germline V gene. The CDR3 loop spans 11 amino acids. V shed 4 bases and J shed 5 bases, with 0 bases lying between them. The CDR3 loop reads CASSGANVLTF. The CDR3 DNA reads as TGTGCCAGCAGTGGGGCCAACGTCCTGACTTTC.

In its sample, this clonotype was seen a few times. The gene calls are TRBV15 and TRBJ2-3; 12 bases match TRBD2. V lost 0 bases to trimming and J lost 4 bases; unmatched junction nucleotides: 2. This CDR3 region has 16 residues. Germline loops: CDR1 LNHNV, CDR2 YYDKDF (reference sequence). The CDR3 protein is CATSRELAGGADTQYF. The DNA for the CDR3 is TGTGCCACCAGCAGAGAACTAGCGGGAGGAGCAGATACGCAGTATTTT.

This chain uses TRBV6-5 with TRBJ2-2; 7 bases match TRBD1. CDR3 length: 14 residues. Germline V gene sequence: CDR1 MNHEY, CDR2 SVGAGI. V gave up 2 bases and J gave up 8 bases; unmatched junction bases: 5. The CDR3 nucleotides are TGTGCCAGCAGTTACGATGGGACAGCTGGGGAGCTGTTTTTT. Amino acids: CASSYDGTAGELFF.

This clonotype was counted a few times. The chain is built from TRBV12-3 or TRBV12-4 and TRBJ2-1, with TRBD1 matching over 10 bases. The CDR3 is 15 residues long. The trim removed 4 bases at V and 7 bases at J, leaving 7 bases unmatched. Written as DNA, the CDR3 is TGTGCCAGCAGTTCCCGGGACAGGGGTGGGAATGAGCAGTTCTTC. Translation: CASSSRDRGGNEQFF.

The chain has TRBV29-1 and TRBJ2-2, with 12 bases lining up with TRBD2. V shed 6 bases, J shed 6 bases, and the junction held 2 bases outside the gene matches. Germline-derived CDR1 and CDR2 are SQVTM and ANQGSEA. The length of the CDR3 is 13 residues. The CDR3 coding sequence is TGCAGCGTGAGACTAGCGGGGGCCGGGGAGCTGTTTTTT. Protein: CSVRLAGAGELFF.

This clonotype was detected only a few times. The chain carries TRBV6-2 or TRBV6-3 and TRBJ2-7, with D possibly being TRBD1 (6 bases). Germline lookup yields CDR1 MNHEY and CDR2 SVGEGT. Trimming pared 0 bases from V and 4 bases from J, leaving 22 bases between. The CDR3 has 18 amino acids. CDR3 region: CASSYSRTGPGQGYEQYF. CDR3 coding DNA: TGTGCCAGCAGTTACTCGAGGACTGGGCCAGGGCAGGGGTACGAGCAGTACTTC.

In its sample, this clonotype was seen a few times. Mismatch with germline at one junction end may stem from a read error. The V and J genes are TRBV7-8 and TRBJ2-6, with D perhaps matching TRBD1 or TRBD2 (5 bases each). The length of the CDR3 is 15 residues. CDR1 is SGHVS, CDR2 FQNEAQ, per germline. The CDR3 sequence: CASSFRGSGANVLTF. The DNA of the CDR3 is TGTGCCAGCAGCTTTCGGGGTTCTGGGGCTAACGTCCTGACTTTC.

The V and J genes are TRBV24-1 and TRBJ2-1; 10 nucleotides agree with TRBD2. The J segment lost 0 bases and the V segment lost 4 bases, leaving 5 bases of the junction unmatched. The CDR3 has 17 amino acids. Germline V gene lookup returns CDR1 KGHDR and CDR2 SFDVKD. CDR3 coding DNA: TGTGCCACCAGTGACCGACTAGCGGGCTTCTCCTACAATGAGCAGTTCTTC. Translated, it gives CATSDRLAGFSYNEQFF.

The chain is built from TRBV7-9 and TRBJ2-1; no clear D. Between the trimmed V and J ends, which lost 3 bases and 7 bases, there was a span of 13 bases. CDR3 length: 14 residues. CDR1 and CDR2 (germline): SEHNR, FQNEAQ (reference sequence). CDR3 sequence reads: CASSFSGNRNEQFF. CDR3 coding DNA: TGTGCCAGCAGCTTCTCTGGGAATCGGAATGAGCAGTTCTTC.

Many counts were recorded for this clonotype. Here the CDR3 reads CASSGDLSPHNEQFF. The CDR3 region has the DNA TGTGCCAGCAGCGGCGACCTATCACCCCACAATGAGCAGTTCTTC. V is TRBV7-9 and J is TRBJ2-1; the D is unclear. CDR1 and CDR2 (germline): SEHNR, FQNEAQ (reference sequence). The CDR3 is 15 amino acids. The germline V and J ends were trimmed by 5 bases and 5 bases, with 16 bases remaining between them.

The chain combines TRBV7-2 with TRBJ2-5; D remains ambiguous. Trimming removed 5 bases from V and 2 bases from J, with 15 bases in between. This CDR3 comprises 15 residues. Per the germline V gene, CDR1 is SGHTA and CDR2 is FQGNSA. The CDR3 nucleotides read TGTGCCAGCAGCAGATTTGGACGGGTACAAGAGACCCAGTACTTC. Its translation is CASSRFGRVQETQYF.

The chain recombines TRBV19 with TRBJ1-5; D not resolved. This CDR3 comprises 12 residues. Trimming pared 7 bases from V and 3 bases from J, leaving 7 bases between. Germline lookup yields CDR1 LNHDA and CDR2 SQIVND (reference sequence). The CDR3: CASKDVNQPQHF. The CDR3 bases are TGTGCCAGTAAGGATGTCAATCAGCCCCAGCATTTT.